The present T cell receptor beta chain was sequenced within a study of CD8+CD57+ T cells in acquired aplastic anemia. Study-level background: The mean DNA yield obtained from sorted CD4+ and CD8+ cells came to approximately 3 ug.

Genomic DNA, the template, was used for profiling of the TCR beta VDJ and CDR3. TCRdb reanalysed the reads using MiXCR and keeps one entry per CDR3 protein. This table has 150,000 to 200,000 distinct CDR3 sequences, less than 50% appearing once. Patients included in sequencing had previously demonstrated CD8+CD57+ cell expansion by flow cytometry. About this clonotype: Its target is unknown.

This CDR3 has 18 residues. Trimming stripped 6 bases from V and 0 bases from J, with 18 bases between. Per the germline V gene, CDR1 is ENHRY and CDR2 is SYGVKD. Study outcomes and limitations: Some 31 shared CD8+ CDR3s appeared highly expressed within patients' immunodominant clones. Levels of CD8+ Simpson's diversity were not significantly distinct in patients versus controls.

Sequencing was performed on sorted CD4+, CD8+, or CD8+CD57+ T cells (not recorded which) from PBMCs. The clonotype originates from a human donor with aplastic anemia. The rearrangement links TRBV10-3 to TRBJ2-6, with D tentatively TRBD2 (6 bases). The CDR3 bases are TGTGCCATCAGCCCGGGACTCGGGCCTGACTCTGGGGCCAACGTCCTGACTTTC. Residues: CAISPGLGPDSGANVLTF.